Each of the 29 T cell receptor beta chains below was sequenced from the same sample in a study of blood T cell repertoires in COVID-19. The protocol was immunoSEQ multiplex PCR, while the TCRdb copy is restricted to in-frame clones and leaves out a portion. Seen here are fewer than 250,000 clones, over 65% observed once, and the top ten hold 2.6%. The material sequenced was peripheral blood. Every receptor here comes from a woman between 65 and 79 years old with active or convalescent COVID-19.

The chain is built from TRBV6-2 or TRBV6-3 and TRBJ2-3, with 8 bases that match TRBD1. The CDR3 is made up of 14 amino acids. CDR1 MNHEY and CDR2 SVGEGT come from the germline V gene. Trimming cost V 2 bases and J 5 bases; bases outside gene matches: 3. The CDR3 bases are TGTGCCAGCAGTTACCGAACAGGGGGAGATACGCAGTATTTT. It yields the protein CASSYRTGGDTQYF.

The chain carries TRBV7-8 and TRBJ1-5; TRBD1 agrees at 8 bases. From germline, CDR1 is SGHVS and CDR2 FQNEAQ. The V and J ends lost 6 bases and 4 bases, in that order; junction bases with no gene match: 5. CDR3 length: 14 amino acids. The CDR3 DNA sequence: TGTGCCAGCAGAATTGACAGGGGTAATCAGCCCCAGCATTTT. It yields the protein CASRIDRGNQPQHF. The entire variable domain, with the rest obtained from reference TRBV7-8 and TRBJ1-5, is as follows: GAGVSQSPRYKVAKRGQDVALRCDPISGHVSLFWYQQALGQGPEFLTYFQNEAQLDKSGLPSDRFFAERPEGSVSTLKIQRTQQEDSAVYLCASRIDRGNQPQHFGDGTRLSIL.

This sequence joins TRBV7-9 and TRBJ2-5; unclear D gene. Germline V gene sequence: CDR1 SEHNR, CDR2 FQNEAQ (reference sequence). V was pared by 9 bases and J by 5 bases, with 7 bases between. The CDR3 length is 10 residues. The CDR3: CASGFETQYF. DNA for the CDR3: TGTGCCAGTGGCTTCGAGACCCAGTACTTC.

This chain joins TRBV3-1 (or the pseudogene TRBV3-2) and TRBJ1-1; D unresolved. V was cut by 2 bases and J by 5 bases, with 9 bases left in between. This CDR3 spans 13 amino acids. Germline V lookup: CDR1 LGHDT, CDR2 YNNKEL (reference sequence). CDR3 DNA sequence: TGTGCCAGCAGCCAACAGGTAATGACTGAAGCTTTCTTT. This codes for CASSQQVMTEAFF.

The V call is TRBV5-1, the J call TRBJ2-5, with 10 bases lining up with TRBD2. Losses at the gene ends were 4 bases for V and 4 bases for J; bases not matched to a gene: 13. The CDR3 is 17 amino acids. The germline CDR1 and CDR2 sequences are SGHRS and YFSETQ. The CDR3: CASSDLGGASGRETQYF. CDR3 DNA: TGCGCCAGCAGCGATTTGGGGGGTGCTAGCGGGAGAGAGACCCAGTACTTC. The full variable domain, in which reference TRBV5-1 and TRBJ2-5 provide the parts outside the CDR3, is KAGVTQTPRYLIKTRGQQVTLSCSPISGHRSVSWYQQTPGQGLQFLFEYFSETQRNKGNFPGRFSGRQFSNSRSEMNVSTLELGDSALYLCASSDLGGASGRETQYFGPGTRLLVL.

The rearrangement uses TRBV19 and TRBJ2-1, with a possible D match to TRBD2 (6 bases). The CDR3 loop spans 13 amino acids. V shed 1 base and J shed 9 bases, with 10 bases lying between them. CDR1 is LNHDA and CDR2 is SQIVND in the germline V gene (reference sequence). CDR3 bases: TGTGCCAGTAGTATAGGTGCGGGAACTGAGCAGTTCTTC. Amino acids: CASSIGAGTEQFF. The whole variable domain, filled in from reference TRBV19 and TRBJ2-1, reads DGGITQSPKYLFRKEGQNVTLSCEQNLNHDAMYWYRQDPGQGLRLIYYSQIVNDFQKGDIAEGYSVSREKKESFPLTVTSAQKNPTAFYLCASSIGAGTEQFFGPGTRLTVL.

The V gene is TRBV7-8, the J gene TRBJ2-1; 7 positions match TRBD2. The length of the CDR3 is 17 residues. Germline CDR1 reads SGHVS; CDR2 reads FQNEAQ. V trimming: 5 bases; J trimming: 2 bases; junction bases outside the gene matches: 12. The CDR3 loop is CASSPRPSGNTYNEQFF. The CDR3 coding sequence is TGTGCCAGCAGCCCTCGACCCAGCGGGAATACCTACAATGAGCAGTTCTTC.

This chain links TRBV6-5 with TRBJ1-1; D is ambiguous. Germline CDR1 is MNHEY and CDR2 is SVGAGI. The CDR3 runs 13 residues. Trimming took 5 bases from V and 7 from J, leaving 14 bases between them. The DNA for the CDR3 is TGTGCCAGCAGTCCCCACAAGGGAGTTGAAGCTTTCTTT. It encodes CASSPHKGVEAFF.

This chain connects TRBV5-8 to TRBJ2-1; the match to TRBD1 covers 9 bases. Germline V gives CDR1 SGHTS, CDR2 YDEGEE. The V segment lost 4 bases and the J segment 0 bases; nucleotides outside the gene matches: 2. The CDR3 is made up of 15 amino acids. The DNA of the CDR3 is TGTGCCAGCAGCGCGGGACAGGGCTCCTACAATGAGCAGTTCTTC. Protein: CASSAGQGSYNEQFF.

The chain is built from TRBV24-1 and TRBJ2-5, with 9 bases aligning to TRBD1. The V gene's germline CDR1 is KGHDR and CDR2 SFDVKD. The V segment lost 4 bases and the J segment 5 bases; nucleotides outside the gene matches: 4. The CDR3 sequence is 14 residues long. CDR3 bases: TGTGCCACCAGTGACCCCGGGACAGGGGAGACCCAGTACTTC. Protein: CATSDPGTGETQYF.

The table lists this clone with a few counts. CDR3 bases: TGTGCCAGCTCACCAAGGTCTGGCAGGGACACTGAAGCTTTCTTT. It yields the protein CASSPRSGRDTEAFF. This chain connects TRBV18 to TRBJ1-1; a weak D match, TRBD1 (5 bases). Trimming cost V 2 bases and J 3 bases, with 13 bases left between them. CDR3 length: 15 amino acids. Looked up from germline, CDR1 is KGHSH and CDR2 is LQKENI.

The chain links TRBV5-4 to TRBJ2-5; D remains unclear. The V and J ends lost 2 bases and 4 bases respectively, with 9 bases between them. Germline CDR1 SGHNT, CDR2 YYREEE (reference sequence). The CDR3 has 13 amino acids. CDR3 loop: CASSFRSSETQYF. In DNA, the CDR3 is TGTGCCAGCAGCTTCCGGAGTTCAGAGACCCAGTACTTC.

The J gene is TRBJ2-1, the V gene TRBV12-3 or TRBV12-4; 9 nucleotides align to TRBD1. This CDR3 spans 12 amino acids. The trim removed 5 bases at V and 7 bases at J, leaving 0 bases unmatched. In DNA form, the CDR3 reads TGTGCCAGCAGTGGACAGGGGAATGAGCAGTTCTTC. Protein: CASSGQGNEQFF.

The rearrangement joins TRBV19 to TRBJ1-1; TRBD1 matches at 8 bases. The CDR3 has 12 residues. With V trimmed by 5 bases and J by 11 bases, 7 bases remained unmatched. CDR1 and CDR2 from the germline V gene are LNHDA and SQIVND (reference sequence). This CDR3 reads CASSPRTGRAFF. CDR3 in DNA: TGTGCCAGTAGTCCCAGGACAGGGAGGGCTTTCTTT.

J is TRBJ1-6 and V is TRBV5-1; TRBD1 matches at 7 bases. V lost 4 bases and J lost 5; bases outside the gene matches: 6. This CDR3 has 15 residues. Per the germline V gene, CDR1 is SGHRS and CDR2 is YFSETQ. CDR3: CASSRGQDNNSPLHF. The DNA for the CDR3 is TGCGCCAGCAGCCGTGGACAGGACAATAATTCACCCCTCCACTTT.

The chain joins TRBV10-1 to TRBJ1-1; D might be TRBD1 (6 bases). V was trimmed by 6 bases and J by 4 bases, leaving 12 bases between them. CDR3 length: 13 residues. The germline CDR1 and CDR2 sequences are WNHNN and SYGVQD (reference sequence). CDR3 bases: TGCGCCAGCAGATCCAGGGGCGGCACTGAAGCTTTCTTT. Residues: CASRSRGGTEAFF.

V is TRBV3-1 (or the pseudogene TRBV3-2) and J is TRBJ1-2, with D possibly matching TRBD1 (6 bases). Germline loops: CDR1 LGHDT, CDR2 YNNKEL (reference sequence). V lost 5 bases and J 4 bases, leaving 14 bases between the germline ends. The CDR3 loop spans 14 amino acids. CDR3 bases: TGTGCCAGCAGCACACGTGGGGGCAGCTATGGCTACACCTTC. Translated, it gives CASSTRGGSYGYTF.

In DNA form, the CDR3 reads TGTGCCAGCAGCTTAGGTAGCGGCGGCACCGGGGAGCTGTTTTTT. Protein product: CASSLGSGGTGELFF. This sequence joins TRBV7-8 and TRBJ2-2, with a possible D match to TRBD2 (6 bases). The CDR3 is 15 amino acids. V was trimmed by 1 base and J by 4 bases, leaving 10 bases between them. CDR1 SGHVS and CDR2 FQNEAQ come from the germline V gene.

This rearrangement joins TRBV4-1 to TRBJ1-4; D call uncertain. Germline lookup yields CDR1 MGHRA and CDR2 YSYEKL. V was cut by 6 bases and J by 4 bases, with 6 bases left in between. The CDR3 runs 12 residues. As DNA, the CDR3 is TGCGCCAGCAGACATGATAATGAAAAACTGTTTTTT. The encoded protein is CASRHDNEKLFF.

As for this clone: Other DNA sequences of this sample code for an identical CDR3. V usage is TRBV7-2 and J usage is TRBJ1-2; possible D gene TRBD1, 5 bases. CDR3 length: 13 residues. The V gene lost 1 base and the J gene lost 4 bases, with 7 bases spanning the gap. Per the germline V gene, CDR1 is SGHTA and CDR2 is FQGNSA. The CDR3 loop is CASSLGQLYGYTF. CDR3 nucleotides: TGTGCCAGCAGCTTAGGACAGCTCTATGGCTACACCTTC.

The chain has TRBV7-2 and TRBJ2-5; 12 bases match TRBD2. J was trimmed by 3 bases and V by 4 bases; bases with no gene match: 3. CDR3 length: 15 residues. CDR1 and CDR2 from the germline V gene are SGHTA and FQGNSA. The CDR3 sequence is CASSSLAGGKETQYF. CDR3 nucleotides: TGTGCCAGCAGCTCTCTAGCGGGGGGGAAAGAGACCCAGTACTTC.

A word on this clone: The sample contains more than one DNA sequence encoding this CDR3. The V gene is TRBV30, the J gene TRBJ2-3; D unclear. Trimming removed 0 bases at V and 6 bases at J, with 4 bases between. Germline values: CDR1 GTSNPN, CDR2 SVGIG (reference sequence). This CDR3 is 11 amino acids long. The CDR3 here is CAWSVRDTQYF. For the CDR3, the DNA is TGTGCCTGGAGTGTACGGGATACGCAGTATTTT.

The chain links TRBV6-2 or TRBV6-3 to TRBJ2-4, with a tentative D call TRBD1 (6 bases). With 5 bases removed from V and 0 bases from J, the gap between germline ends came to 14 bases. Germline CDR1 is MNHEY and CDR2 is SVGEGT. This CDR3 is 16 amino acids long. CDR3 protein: CASSGYRVEAKNIQYF. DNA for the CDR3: TGTGCCAGCAGTGGCTACAGGGTTGAAGCCAAAAACATTCAGTACTTC.

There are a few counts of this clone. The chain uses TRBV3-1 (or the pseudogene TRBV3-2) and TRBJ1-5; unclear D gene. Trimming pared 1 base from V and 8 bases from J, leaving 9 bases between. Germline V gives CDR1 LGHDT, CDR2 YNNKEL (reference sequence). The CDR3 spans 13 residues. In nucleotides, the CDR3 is TGTGCCAGCAGCCAAGGTGCGTTTAAGCCCCAGCATTTT. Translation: CASSQGAFKPQHF.

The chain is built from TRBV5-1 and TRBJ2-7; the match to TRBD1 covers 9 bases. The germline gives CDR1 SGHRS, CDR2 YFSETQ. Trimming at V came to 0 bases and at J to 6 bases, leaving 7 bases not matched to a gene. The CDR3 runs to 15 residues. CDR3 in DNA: TGCGCCAGCAGCTTGGCGGGACAGGGCTTCGGCGAGCAGTACTTC. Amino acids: CASSLAGQGFGEQYF.

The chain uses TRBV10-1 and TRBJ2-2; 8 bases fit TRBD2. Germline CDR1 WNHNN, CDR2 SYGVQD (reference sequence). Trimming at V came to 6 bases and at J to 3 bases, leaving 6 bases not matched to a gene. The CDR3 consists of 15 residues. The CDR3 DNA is TGCGCCAGCAGCCACGGGAGGGGTGACACCGGGGAGCTGTTTTTT. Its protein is CASSHGRGDTGELFF.

The CDR3 protein is CASSLADSEAFF. As DNA, the CDR3 is TGTGCCAGCAGTTTAGCTGACAGTGAAGCTTTCTTT. The chain links TRBV12-3 or TRBV12-4 to TRBJ1-1; perhaps TRBD1 as D (5 bases). The CDR3 runs to 12 residues. Trimming left V 0 bases short and J 7 bases short, with 6 bases between.

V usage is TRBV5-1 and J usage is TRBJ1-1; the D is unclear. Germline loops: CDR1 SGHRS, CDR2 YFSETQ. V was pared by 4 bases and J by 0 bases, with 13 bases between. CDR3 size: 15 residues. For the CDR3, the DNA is TGCGCCAGCAGCGGGTCCGGGTTCCTGAACACTGAAGCTTTCTTT. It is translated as CASSGSGFLNTEAFF.

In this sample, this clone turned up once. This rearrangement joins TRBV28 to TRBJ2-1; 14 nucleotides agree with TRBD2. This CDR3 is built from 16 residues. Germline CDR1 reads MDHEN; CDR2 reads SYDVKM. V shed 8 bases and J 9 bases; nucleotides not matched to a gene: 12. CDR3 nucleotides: TGTGCCAGCCAGAGGCAAGGACTAGCGGGAGGCGGTGAGCAGTTCTTC. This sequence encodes CASQRQGLAGGGEQFF.